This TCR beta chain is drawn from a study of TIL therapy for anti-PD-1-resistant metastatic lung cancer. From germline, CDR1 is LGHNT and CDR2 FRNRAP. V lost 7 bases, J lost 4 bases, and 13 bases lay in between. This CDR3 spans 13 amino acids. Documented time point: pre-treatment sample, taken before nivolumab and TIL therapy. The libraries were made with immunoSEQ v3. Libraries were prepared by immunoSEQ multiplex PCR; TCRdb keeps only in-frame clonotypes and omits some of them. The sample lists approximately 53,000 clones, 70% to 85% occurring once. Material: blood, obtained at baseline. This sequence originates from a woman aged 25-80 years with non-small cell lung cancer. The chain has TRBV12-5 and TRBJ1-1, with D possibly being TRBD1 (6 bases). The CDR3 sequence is CASALTGSTEAFF. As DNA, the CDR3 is TGTGCTAGTGCCCTTACAGGGTCCACTGAAGCTTTCTTT.